Reported below is one TCR beta chain. This sample was included in a study of T cell responses to AZD1222 COVID-19 vaccine. The protocol was immunoSEQ multiplex PCR, while the TCRdb copy is restricted to in-frame clones and leaves out a portion. The profile shows 200,000 or so clones, around 93% of them singletons. The germline V and J ends were trimmed by 2 bases and 4 bases, with 9 bases remaining between them. Looked up from germline, CDR1 is SGHKS and CDR2 is YYEKEE (reference sequence). There are 13 residues in the CDR3. Sequences were derived from peripheral blood, sampled 28 days after the second AZD1222 dose. The source of this sequence is an adult who received the AZD1222 COVID-19 vaccine. The chain links TRBV5-5 to TRBJ1-1; D possibly corresponds to TRBD1 (5 bases). The CDR3 loop is CASSFEGFTEAFF. CDR3 in DNA: TGTGCCAGCAGCTTTGAGGGGTTCACTGAAGCTTTCTTT.